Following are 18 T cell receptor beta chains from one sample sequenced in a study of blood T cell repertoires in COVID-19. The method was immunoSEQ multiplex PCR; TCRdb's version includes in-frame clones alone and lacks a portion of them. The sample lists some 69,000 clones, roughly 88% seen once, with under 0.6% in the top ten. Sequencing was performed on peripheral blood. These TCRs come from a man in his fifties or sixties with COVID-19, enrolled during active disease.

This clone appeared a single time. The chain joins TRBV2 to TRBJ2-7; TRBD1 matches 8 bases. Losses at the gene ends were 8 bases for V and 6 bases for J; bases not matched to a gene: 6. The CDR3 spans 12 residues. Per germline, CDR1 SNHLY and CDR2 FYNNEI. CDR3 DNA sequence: TGTGCCAGCTGGCAGGGGGCGGGCGAGCAGTACTTC. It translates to CASWQGAGEQYF. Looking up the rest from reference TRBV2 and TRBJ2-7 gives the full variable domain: EPEVTQTPSHQVTQMGQEVILRCVPISNHLYFYWYRQILGQKVEFLVSFYNNEISEKSEIFDDQFSVERPDGSNFTLKIRSTKLEDSAMYFCASWQGAGEQYFGPGTRLTVT.

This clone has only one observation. The CDR3 sequence is CASSRDRDAEAFF. In DNA, the CDR3 is TGTGCCAGCAGTCGAGACAGGGACGCTGAAGCTTTCTTT. The chain has TRBV7-8 and TRBJ1-1, with 7 bases lining up with TRBD1. The CDR3 is 13 residues long. With 6 bases clipped from V and 6 bases from J, the junction kept 7 bases outside the gene matches. Germline V CDR1 and CDR2: SGHVS, FQNEAQ. Full variable domain (missing parts from reference TRBV7-8 and TRBJ1-1): GAGVSQSPRYKVAKRGQDVALRCDPISGHVSLFWYQQALGQGPEFLTYFQNEAQLDKSGLPSDRFFAERPEGSVSTLKIQRTQQEDSAVYLCASSRDRDAEAFFGQGTRLTVV.

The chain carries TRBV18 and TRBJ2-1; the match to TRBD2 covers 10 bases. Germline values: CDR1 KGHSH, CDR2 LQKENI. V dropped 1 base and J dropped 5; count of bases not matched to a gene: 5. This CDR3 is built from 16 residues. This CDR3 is CASSPLTSGTDNEQFF. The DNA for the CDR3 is TGTGCCAGCTCACCACTAACTAGCGGGACTGACAATGAGCAGTTCTTC.

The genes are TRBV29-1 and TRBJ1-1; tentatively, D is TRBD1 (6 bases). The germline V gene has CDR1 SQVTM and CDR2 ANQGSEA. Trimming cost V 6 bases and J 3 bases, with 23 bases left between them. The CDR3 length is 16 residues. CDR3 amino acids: CSVEASGTLTYTEAFF. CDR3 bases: TGCAGCGTCGAGGCCTCCGGGACACTTACTTACACTGAAGCTTTCTTT.

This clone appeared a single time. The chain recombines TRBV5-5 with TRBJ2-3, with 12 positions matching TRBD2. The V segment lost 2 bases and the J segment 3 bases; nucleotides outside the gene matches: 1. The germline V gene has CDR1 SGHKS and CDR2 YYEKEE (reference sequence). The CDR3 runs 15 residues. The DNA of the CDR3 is TGTGCCAGCAGCTTCGGACTAGCGGGAACAGATACGCAGTATTTT. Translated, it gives CASSFGLAGTDTQYF.

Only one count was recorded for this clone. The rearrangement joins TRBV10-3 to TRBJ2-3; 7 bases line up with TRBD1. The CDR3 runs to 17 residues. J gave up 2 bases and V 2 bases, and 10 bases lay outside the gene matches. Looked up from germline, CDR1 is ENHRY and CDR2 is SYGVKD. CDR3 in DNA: TGTGCCATCAGTGAGGGGGCTCCGGGACAGATCACAGATACGCAGTATTTT. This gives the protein CAISEGAPGQITDTQYF.

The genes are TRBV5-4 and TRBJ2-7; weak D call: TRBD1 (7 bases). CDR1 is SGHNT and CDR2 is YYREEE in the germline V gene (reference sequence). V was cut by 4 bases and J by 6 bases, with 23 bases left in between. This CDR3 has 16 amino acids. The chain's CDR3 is CASSTPWGDRNGEQYF. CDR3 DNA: TGTGCCAGCAGCACCCCCTGGGGGGACAGAAACGGCGAGCAGTACTTC.

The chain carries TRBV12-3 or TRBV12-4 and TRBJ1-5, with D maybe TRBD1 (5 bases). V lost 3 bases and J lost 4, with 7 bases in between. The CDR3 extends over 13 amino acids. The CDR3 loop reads CASSLSGNQPQHF. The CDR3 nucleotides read TGTGCCAGCAGTTTGTCAGGGAATCAGCCCCAGCATTTT.

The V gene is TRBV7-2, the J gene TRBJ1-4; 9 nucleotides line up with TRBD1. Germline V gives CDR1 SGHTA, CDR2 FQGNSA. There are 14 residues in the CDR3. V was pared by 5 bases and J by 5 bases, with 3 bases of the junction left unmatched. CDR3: CASSRDRANEKLFF. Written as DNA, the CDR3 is TGTGCCAGCAGCCGGGACAGGGCAAATGAAAAACTGTTTTTT. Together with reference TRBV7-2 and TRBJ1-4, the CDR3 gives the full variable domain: GAGVSQSPSNKVTEKGKDVELRCDPISGHTALYWYRQSLGQGLEFLIYFQGNSAPDKSGLPSDRFSAERTGGSVSTLTIQRTQQEDSAVYLCASSRDRANEKLFFGSGTQLSVL.

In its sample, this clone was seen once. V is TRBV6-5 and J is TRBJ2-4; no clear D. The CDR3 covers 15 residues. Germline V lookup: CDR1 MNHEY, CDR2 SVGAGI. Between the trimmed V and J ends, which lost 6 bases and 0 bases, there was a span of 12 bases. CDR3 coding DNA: TGTGCCAGCAGGCGCTTCGCGGTAGCCAAAAACATTCAGTACTTC. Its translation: CASRRFAVAKNIQYF.

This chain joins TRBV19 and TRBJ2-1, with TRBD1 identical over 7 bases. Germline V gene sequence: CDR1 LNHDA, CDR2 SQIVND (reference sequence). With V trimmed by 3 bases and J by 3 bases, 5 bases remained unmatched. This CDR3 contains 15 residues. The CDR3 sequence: CASSIRDSLYNEQFF. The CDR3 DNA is TGTGCCAGTAGTATCAGGGACAGCCTCTACAATGAGCAGTTCTTC. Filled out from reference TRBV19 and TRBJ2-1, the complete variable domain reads DGGITQSPKYLFRKEGQNVTLSCEQNLNHDAMYWYRQDPGQGLRLIYYSQIVNDFQKGDIAEGYSVSREKKESFPLTVTSAQKNPTAFYLCASSIRDSLYNEQFFGPGTRLTVL.

For the CDR3, the DNA is TGTGCCATCGGACAGGGGGTTGAGTACGAGCAGTACTTC. This codes for CAIGQGVEYEQYF. The chain is built from TRBV10-3 and TRBJ2-7; TRBD1 matches 10 bases. Germline lookup yields CDR1 ENHRY and CDR2 SYGVKD. This CDR3 spans 13 amino acids. V was pared by 8 bases and J by 4 bases, with 5 bases of the junction left unmatched.

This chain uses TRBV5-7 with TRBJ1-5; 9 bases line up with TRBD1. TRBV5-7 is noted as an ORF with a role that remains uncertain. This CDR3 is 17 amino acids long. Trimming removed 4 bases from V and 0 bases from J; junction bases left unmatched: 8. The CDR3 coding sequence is TGTGCCAGCAGCGAGGACCGGGACAGGGATAGCAATCAGCCCCAGCATTTT. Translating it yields CASSEDRDRDSNQPQHF.

The CDR3 region is CASSLVVDRGAGNTIYF. The CDR3, as DNA: TGTGCCAGCAGCTTAGTCGTTGACAGGGGAGCCGGAAACACCATATATTTT. This chain connects TRBV7-9 to TRBJ1-3; 8 nucleotides align to TRBD1. The CDR3 consists of 17 residues. With V trimmed by 1 base and J by 4 bases, 9 bases remained unmatched. In germline, CDR1 is SEHNR, CDR2 FQNEAQ (reference sequence).

CDR3 amino acids: CASREPTGGRYGYTF. The CDR3 nucleotides read TGTGCCAGCAGGGAACCGACAGGGGGAAGATATGGCTACACCTTC. V usage is TRBV2 and J usage is TRBJ1-2; 9 bases agree with TRBD1. Per the germline V gene, CDR1 is SNHLY and CDR2 is FYNNEI. The V segment lost 6 bases and the J segment 5 bases; nucleotides outside the gene matches: 10. CDR3 length: 15 residues.

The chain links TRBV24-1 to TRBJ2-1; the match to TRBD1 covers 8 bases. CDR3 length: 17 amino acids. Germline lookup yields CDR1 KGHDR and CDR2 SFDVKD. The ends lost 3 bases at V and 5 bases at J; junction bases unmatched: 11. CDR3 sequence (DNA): TGTGCCACCAGTGATCGGACAGGGAGGACTGTAGACAATGAGCAGTTCTTC. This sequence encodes CATSDRTGRTVDNEQFF.

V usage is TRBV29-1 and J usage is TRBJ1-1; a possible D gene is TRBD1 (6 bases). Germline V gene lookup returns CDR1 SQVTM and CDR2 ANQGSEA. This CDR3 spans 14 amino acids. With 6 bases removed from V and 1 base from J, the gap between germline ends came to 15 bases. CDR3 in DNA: TGCAGCGTGGGAAGCGACAGGTCGAACACTGAAGCTTTCTTT. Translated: CSVGSDRSNTEAFF.

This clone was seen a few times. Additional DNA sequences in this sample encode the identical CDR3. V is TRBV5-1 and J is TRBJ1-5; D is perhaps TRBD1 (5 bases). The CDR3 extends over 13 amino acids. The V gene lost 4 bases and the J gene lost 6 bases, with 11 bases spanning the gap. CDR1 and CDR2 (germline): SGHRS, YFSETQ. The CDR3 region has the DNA TGCGCCAGCAGCGGAGGGGTTGGTCAGCCCCAGCATTTT. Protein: CASSGGVGQPQHF. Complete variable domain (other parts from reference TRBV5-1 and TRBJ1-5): KAGVTQTPRYLIKTRGQQVTLSCSPISGHRSVSWYQQTPGQGLQFLFEYFSETQRNKGNFPGRFSGRQFSNSRSEMNVSTLELGDSALYLCASSGGVGQPQHFGDGTRLSIL.